The T cell receptor beta chain described here comes from a study of OX40 agonist ivuxolimab in advanced cancers. This clone came up once. The repertoire was sequenced with immunoSEQ multiplex PCR; TCRdb's copy has only in-frame clones and lacks some. The sample has 57,000 or so clones, 93% seen once. Germline assignment: CDR1 SGHDT and CDR2 YYEEEE. The CDR3 consists of 16 residues. With 1 base clipped from V and 4 bases from J, the junction kept 8 bases outside the gene matches. The rearrangement links TRBV5-6 to TRBJ2-5, with TRBD2 identical over 9 bases. This material consisted of CD4+ or CD8+ T cells sorted from blood, taken in a trial of the OX40 agonist ivuxolimab. The TCR comes from an adult with an advanced solid tumor such as melanoma, head and neck, liver or kidney cancer. The CDR3 loop is CASSLMGGRGGETQYF. CDR3 nucleotide sequence: TGTGCCAGCAGCTTGATGGGCGGGAGGGGTGGAGAGACCCAGTACTTC.